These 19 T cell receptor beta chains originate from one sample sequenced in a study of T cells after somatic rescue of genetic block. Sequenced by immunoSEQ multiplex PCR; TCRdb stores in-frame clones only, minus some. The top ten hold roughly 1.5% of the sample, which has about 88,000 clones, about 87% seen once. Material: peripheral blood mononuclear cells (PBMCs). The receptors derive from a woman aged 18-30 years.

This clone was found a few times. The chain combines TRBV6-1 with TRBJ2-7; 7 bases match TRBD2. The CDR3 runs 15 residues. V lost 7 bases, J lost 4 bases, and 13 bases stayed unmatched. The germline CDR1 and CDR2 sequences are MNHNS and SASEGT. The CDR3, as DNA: TGTGCCAGCACCCGCCAGGAGGGAGGGCCTTACGAGCAGTACTTC. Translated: CASTRQEGGPYEQYF.

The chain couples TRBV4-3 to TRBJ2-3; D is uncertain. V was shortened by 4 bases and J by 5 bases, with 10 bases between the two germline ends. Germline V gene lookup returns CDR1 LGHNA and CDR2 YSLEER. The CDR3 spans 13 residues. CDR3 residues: CASSPSPGDTQYF. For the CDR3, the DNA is TGCGCCAGCAGCCCATCTCCGGGAGATACGCAGTATTTT.

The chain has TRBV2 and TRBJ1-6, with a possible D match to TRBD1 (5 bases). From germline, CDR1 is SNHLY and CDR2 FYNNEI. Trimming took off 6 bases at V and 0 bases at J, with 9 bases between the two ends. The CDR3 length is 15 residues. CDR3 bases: TGTGCCAGCAGGACAGATAGCTCCTATAATTCACCCCTCCACTTT. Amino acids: CASRTDSSYNSPLHF.

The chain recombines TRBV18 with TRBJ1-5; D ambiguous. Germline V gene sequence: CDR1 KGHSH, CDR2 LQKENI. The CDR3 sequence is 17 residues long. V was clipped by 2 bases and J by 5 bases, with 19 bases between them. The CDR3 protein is CASSPSKRTTRDQPQHF. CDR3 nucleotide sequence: TGTGCCAGCTCACCATCAAAGAGGACGACACGGGATCAGCCCCAGCATTTT.

CDR3 coding DNA: TGTGCCAGCAGCGGGACTAGCGGGAGGCAGGGGCGAAGTGAGCAGTTCTTC. Protein: CASSGTSGRQGRSEQFF. The rearrangement joins TRBV9 to TRBJ2-1; TRBD2 aligns across 14 bases. The CDR3 is 17 amino acids. Germline V gene data show CDR1 as SGDLS and CDR2 as YYNGEE. J gave up 9 bases and V 3 bases, and 11 bases lay outside the gene matches.

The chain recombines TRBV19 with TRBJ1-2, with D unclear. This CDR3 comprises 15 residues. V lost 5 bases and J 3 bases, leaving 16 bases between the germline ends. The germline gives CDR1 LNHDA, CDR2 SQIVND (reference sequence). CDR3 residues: CASSHGGTYDYGYTF. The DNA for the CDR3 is TGTGCCAGTAGTCACGGAGGTACTTATGACTATGGCTACACCTTC.

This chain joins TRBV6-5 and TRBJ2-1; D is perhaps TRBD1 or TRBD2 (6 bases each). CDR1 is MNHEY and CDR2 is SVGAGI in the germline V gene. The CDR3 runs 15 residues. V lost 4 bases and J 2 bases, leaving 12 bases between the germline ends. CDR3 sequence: CASSLGAGTYNEQFF. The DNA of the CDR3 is TGTGCCAGCAGTTTGGGGGCGGGGACCTACAATGAGCAGTTCTTC.

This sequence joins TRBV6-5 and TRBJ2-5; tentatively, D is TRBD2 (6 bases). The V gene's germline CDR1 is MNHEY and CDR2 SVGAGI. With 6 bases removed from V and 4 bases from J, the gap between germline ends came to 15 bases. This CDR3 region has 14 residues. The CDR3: CASSPGGGPETQYF. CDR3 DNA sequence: TGTGCCAGCAGCCCTGGTGGAGGGCCAGAGACCCAGTACTTC.

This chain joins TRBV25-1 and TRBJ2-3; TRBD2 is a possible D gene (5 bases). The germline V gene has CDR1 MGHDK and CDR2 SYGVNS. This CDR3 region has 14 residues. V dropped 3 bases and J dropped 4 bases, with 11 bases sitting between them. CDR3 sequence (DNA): TGTGCCAGCAGTGACTCGGCCGGGGCAGATACGCAGTATTTT. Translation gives CASSDSAGADTQYF.

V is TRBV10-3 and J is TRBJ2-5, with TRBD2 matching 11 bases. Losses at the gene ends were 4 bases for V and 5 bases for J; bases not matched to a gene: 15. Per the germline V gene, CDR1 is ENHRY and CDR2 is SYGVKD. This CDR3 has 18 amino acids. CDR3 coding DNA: TGTGCCATCAGTGGCGGCGGCCAACTAGCGGGAGAGGAGGAGACCCAGTACTTC. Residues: CAISGGGQLAGEEETQYF.

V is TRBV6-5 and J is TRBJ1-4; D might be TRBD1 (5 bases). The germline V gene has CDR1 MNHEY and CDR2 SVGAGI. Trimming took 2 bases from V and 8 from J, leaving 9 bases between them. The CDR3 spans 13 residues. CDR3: CASSYDRGEKLFF. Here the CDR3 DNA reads TGTGCCAGCAGTTACGACCGGGGCGAAAAACTGTTTTTT.

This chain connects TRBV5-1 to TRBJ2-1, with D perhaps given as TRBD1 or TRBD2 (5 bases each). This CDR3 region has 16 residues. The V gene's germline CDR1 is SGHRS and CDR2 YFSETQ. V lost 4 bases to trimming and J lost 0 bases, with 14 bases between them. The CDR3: CASSPGRMSSYNEQFF. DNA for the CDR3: TGCGCCAGCAGCCCGGGACGGATGAGCTCCTACAATGAGCAGTTCTTC.

CDR3 sequence (DNA): TGCGCCAGCAGTGGTGGACTAGTCTACAATGAGCAGTTCTTC. Its translation is CASSGGLVYNEQFF. The V gene is TRBV10-1, the J gene TRBJ2-1, with 7 bases fitting TRBD2. The CDR3 length is 14 residues. With V trimmed by 4 bases and J by 3 bases, 3 bases remained unmatched. The germline CDR1 and CDR2 sequences are WNHNN and SYGVQD (reference sequence).

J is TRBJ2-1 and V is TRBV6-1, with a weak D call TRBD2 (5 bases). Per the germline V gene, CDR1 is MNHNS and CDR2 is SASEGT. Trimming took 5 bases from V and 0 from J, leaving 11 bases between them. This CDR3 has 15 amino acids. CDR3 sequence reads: CASSPSGSSYNEQFF. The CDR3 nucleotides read TGTGCCAGCAGTCCCAGCGGCAGCTCCTACAATGAGCAGTTCTTC.

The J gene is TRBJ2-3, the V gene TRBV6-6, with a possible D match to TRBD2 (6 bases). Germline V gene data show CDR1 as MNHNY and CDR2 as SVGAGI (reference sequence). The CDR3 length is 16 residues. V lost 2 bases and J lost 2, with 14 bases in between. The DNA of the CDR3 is TGTGCCAGCAGTTACGCGGCGGGACCAGACACAGATACGCAGTATTTT. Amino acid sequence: CASSYAAGPDTDTQYF.

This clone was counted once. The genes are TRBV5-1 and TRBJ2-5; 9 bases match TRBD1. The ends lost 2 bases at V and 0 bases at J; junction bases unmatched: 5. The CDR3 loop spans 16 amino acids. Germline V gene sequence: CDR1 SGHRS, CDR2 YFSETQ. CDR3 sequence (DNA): TGCGCCAGCAGCTTAGCGACAGGGGGGTACCAAGAGACCCAGTACTTC. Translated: CASSLATGGYQETQYF.

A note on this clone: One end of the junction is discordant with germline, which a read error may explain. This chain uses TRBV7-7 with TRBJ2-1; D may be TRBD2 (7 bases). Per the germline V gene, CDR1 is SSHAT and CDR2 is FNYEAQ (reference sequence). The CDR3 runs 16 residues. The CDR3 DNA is TGTGCTAGCAGCCCAGGACTAGGGGGGACCTACAATGAGCAGTTCTTC. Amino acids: CASSPGLGGTYNEQFF.

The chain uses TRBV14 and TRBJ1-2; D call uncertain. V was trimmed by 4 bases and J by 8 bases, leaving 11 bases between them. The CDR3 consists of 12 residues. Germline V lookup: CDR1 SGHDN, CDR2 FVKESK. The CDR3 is CASSLVGWGYTF. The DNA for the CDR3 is TGTGCCAGCAGCCTGGTCGGCTGGGGCTACACCTTC.

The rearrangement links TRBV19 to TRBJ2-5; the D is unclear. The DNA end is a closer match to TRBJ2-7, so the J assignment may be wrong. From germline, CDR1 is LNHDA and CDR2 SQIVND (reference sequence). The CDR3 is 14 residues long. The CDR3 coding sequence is TGTGCCAGTAGTATAGGGTCCGGTTCCTACGAGCAGTACTTC. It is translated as CASSIGSGSYEQYF.